The present TCR beta chain was sequenced within a study of blood T cell repertoires in COVID-19. Study overall: From the United States, Italy and Spain came samples of acute and convalescent COVID-19. From T cells, B-cell-depleted T cells, or PBMCs came the material, which was cDNA or gDNA.

Per the germline V gene, CDR1 is LGHDT and CDR2 is YNNKEL (reference sequence). The CDR3 covers 13 residues. The V end lost 4 bases, the J end lost 1 base, and 7 bases lay between the germline ends. With respect to this clone: This specimen includes other DNA sequences encoding the same CDR3.

Methods used by the authors: Estimation of nucleated cell counts was performed using reference gene primer amplification. Assay: immunoSEQ multiplex PCR; the TCRdb copy retains only in-frame clones and omits some. V, J and clone size are taken as reported in that table, and D and trimming were inferred from the DNA itself. Of around 300,000 clones detected, roughly 85% appear once; the ten largest clones hold 7.2%. Sequences were obtained from peripheral blood. V and J are TRBV3-1 (or the pseudogene TRBV3-2) and TRBJ1-1, with TRBD1 as a possible D gene (5 bases). This receptor was identified in a human donor in a cohort sampled during active COVID-19. CDR3 coding DNA: TGTGCCAGCAGCCTTGGACAGAACACTGAAGCTTTCTTT. It yields the protein CASSLGQNTEAFF.